This T cell receptor (beta chain) originates from a study of neoadjuvant anti-PD-1 for oral cavity cancer. In the study overall: Patients without progression received a fourth nivolumab dose around day 43, then surgical resection on days 50-56.

Time point specified: after neoadjuvant nivolumab, at surgical resection. Libraries were prepared by immunoSEQ multiplex PCR; TCRdb keeps only in-frame clonotypes and omits some of them. The sample carries 20,000 to 25,000 clones, 27% recorded once. The length of the CDR3 is 11 residues. The germline V and J ends were trimmed by 6 bases and 3 bases, with 6 bases remaining between them. The germline gives CDR1 MNHNS, CDR2 SASEGT. This clone occurred many times. The sequence came from a person between 40 and 85 years old with oral cavity squamous cell carcinoma. The sample here was tumor tissue, taken after nivolumab (anti-PD-1) treatment. The chain carries TRBV6-1 and TRBJ2-7; D not resolved. CDR3 sequence: CASSQNYEQYF. CDR3 bases: TGTGCCAGCAGCCAAAACTACGAGCAGTACTTC.